The rows below give T cell receptor beta chains drawn from one sample of a study of Graves' ophthalmopathy and Graves' hyperthyroidism. MiXCR, run by TCRdb on the multiplex PCR reads, gives a single entry per CDR3 protein. The sample has about 1.2 million distinct CDR3 sequences, 36% seen once. Sequenced sample: peripheral blood or thyroid tissue (not recorded which). The source is an adult man with Graves' hyperthyroidism. CDR3s include the opening cysteine and the closing phenylalanine or tryptophan. A D gene is named only where the DNA matches it firmly. Clone size is stated in some rows and not others, as once, few, many or a class when expanded.

clone_size | j_call | v_call | d_call | cdr3_aa | cdr3_nt
. | TRBJ2-7 | TRBV5-1 | . | CASSLGYQANTQYF | TGCGCCAGCAGCTTGGGTTACCAGGCGAATACTCAGTACTTC
many | TRBJ1-1 | TRBV5-1 | . | CASGGGFTEAFF | TGCGCCAGCGGTGGGGGATTCACTGAAGCTTTCTTT
many | TRBJ1-2 | TRBV7-9 | . | CASSNRVTNYGYTF | TGTGCCAGCAGCAACAGAGTTACTAACTATGGCTACACCTTC
. | TRBJ1-2 | TRBV2 | . | CARRQGIAGYTF | TGTGCGCGCCGGCAGGGGATCGCTGGCTACACCTTC
many | TRBJ1-5 | TRBV20-1 | TRBD1 | CSARDRRGGGQPQHF | TGCAGTGCTAGAGATCGGAGGGGAGGGGGCCAGCCCCAGCATTTT
few | TRBJ2-7 | TRBV20-1 | TRBD2 | CSAGDSGRGYEQYF | TGCAGTGCTGGGGATAGCGGGAGAGGGTACGAGCAGTACTTC
many | TRBJ2-5 | TRBV4-1 | . | CASSQESVGETQYF | TGCGCCAGCAGCCAAGAGAGTGTCGGAGAGACCCAGTACTTC
many | TRBJ2-7 | TRBV25-1 | . | CASGDGTPPYEQYF | TGTGCCAGCGGGGACGGGACACCCCCCTACGAGCAGTACTTC
many | TRBJ2-7 | TRBV29-1 | . | CSVVRDTSSYEQYF | TGCAGCGTTGTGCGGGACACAAGCTCCTACGAGCAGTACTTC
many | TRBJ1-5 | TRBV7-2 | . | CASSWRSSNQPQHF | TGTGCCAGCAGCTGGAGGAGTAGCAATCAGCCCCAGCATTTT
. | TRBJ1-4 | TRBV10-1 | . | CASSEALTTNEKLFF | TGTGCCAGCAGTGAAGCCCTAACAACTAATGAAAAACTGTTTTTT
many | TRBJ1-5 | TRBV9 | . | CTSSAVGNQPQHF | TGTACCAGCAGCGCGGTAGGCAATCAGCCCCAGCATTTT
many | TRBJ2-5 | TRBV7-6 | . | CASSLGGAREETQYF | TGTGCCAGCAGCTTAGGAGGGGCCAGAGAAGAGACCCAGTACTTC
. | TRBJ2-5 | TRBV15 | . | CATSPGRGETQYF | TGTGCCACCAGCCCGGGGCGCGGAGAGACCCAGTACTTC
. | TRBJ2-5 | TRBV5-1 | . | CASGRDKGETQYF | TGCGCCAGCGGAAGGGACAAGGGAGAGACCCAGTACTTC
once | TRBJ1-5 | TRBV2 | TRBD1 | CASSQVRTGGNQPQHF | TGCGCCAGCAGCCAAGTTCGGACAGGGGGCAATCAGCCCCAGCATTTT
. | TRBJ2-7 | TRBV19 | TRBD1 | CASSTPRDRGSYEQYF | TGTGCCAGTAGTACCCCCCGGGACAGGGGTTCCTACGAGCAGTACTTC
many | TRBJ2-7 | TRBV29-1 | TRBD2 | CSVDAGVEQYF | TGCAGCGTTGACGCGGGGGTCGAGCAGTACTTC
. | TRBJ2-6 | TRBV5-1 | TRBD1 | CASSQGPDRGAGANVLTF | TGTGCCAGCAGCCAGGGACCGGACAGGGGGGCTGGGGCCAACGTCCTGACTTTC
many | TRBJ1-5 | TRBV20-1 | . | CSAEASAPNQPQHF | TGCAGTGCTGAGGCGTCGGCCCCCAATCAGCCCCAGCATTTT
few | TRBJ2-2 | TRBV20-1 | . | CSAKPLTGELFF | TGCAGTGCCAAGCCACTTACCGGGGAGCTGTTTTTT
few | TRBJ1-5 | TRBV5-6 | . | CASSLAGRFSNQPQHF | TGTGCCAGCAGCTTGGCCGGGCGGTTTAGCAATCAGCCCCAGCATTTT
few | TRBJ2-5 | TRBV27 | . | CASSTGRKETQYF | TGTGCCAGCAGCACGGGACGGAAAGAGACCCAGTACTTC
. | TRBJ1-2 | TRBV2 | . | CASSARASKGGYGYTF | TGTGCCAGCAGTGCAAGGGCTAGCAAAGGGGGGTATGGCTACACCTTC
. | TRBJ2-2 | TRBV25-1 | . | CASWVQKTGELFF | TGTGCCAGCTGGGTTCAGAAAACCGGGGAGCTGTTTTTT
many | TRBJ1-2 | TRBV7-8 | . | CASSLGLETNYGYTF | TGTGCCAGCAGCCTCGGACTGGAGACTAACTATGGCTACACCTTC
. | TRBJ2-7 | TRBV15 | TRBD2 | CATSREGLVPYEQYF | TGTGCCACCAGCAGAGAGGGACTAGTTCCCTACGAGCAGTACTTC
once | TRBJ1-5 | TRBV2 | TRBD1 | CACSADRGSGNQPQHF | TGTGCCTGCAGTGCTGACAGGGGTTCGGGCAATCAGCCCCAGCATTTT
many | TRBJ1-2 | TRBV7-3 | . | CASSRGGARGYTF | TGTGCCAGCAGCCGGGGGGGGGCGCGTGGCTACACCTTC
many | TRBJ2-7 | TRBV5-1 | . | CASSFKWVRSTMEQYF | TGCGCCAGCAGCTTTAAGTGGGTAAGGAGCACAATGGAGCAGTACTTC
few | TRBJ2-7 | TRBV11-2 | TRBD1 | CASSPGQGYSEQYF | TGTGCCAGCAGCCCAGGACAGGGCTATTCCGAGCAGTACTTC
many | TRBJ1-1 | TRBV2 | . | CASRLIWGRTEAFF | TGTGCCAGCAGACTTATATGGGGAAGGACTGAAGCTTTCTTT
few | TRBJ1-2 | TRBV30 | TRBD1 | CASQGNYGYTF | TGTGCCTCACAGGGGAACTATGGCTACACCTTC
many | TRBJ2-7 | TRBV7-9 | TRBD2 | CASSLAGLGYEQYF | TGTGCCAGCAGCTTAGCCGGACTAGGCTACGAGCAGTACTTC
many | TRBJ2-5 | TRBV11-2 | . | CASSFLRGGRVTQYF | TGTGCCAGCAGCTTCCTACGGGGAGGTCGCGTGACCCAGTACTTC
many | TRBJ2-5 | TRBV9 | . | CASSVGGADLETQYF | TGTGCCAGCAGCGTAGGGGGCGCAGATCTAGAGACCCAGTACTTC
many | TRBJ1-5 | TRBV6-5 | TRBD1 | CASSPPGDSQPQHF | TGTGCCAGCAGTCCCCCAGGGGACAGTCAGCCCCAGCATTTT
. | TRBJ2-7 | TRBV10-3 | TRBD1 | CASRVRGRGSDEQYF | TGTGCCAGCAGGGTCAGGGGGCGCGGTTCCGACGAGCAGTACTTC
few | TRBJ2-7 | TRBV3-1 | . | CASSQSLSLTEQYF | TGTGCCAGCAGCCAATCCCTCTCACTTACGGAGCAGTACTTC
. | TRBJ1-6 | TRBV10-3 | TRBD1 | CAISGLEGQGASPLHF | TGTGCCATCAGTGGTTTGGAAGGACAGGGGGCTTCACCCCTCCACTTT
few | TRBJ1-6 | TRBV5-6 | TRBD1 | CASSFDRGRINSPLHF | TGTGCCAGCAGCTTTGACAGGGGGCGAATTAATTCACCCCTCCACTTT
few | TRBJ1-2 | TRBV12-3/TRBV12-4 | TRBD1 | CASSWTSGGQGGGYTF | TGTGCCAGCAGTTGGACTTCCGGGGGACAGGGAGGAGGCTACACCTTC
. | TRBJ1-4 | TRBV25-1 | . | CASSDPDGNEKLFF | TGTGCCAGCAGTGACCCGGACGGTAATGAAAAACTGTTTTTT
. | TRBJ2-5 | TRBV7-9 | TRBD2 | CASSFRLAGGHKETQYF | TGTGCCAGCAGCTTTAGGCTAGCGGGGGGACACAAGGAGACCCAGTACTTC
. | TRBJ2-5 | TRBV12-3/TRBV12-4 | TRBD1 | CASSSWDRVGETQYF | TGTGCCAGCAGTTCCTGGGACAGGGTAGGAGAGACCCAGTACTTC